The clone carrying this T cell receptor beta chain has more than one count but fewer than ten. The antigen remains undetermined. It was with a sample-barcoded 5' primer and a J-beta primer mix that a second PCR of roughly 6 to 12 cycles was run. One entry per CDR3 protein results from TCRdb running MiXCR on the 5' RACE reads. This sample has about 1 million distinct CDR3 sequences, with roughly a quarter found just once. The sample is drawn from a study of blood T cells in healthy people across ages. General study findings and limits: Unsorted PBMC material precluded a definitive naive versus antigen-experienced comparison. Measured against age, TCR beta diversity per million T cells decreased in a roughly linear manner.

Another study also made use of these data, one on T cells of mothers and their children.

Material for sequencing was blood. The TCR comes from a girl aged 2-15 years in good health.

CDR3 protein: CASSVGPSTDTDTQYF. The CDR3 bases are TGCGCCAGCAGCGTGGGTCCGTCGACAGATACAGATACGCAGTATTTT. The genes are TRBV5-1 and TRBJ2-3, with D possibly matching TRBD1 (5 bases). The CDR3 spans 16 residues. Per germline, CDR1 SGHRS and CDR2 YFSETQ. Trimming left V 4 bases short and J 3 bases short, with 18 bases between.